What follows is one TCR beta chain and its context. Measured with immunoSEQ multiplex PCR; TCRdb has only the in-frame clones, and not every one. The sample lists 470,000 or so clones; 80% to 90% were seen once. This entry belongs to a study of blood T cell repertoires in COVID-19. The CDR3 spans 15 residues. Per the germline V gene, CDR1 is SGHRS and CDR2 is YFSETQ. V gave up 4 bases and J gave up 7 bases; unmatched junction bases: 8. The clonotype comes from a human donor in a cohort sampled during active COVID-19. The chain couples TRBV5-1 to TRBJ2-1, with 10 bases fitting TRBD2. Sequenced input: peripheral blood. CDR3 sequence (DNA): TGCGCCAGCAGCCTCAGCGGGAGGGACGAAAATGAGCAGTTCTTC. Its protein is CASSLSGRDENEQFF.